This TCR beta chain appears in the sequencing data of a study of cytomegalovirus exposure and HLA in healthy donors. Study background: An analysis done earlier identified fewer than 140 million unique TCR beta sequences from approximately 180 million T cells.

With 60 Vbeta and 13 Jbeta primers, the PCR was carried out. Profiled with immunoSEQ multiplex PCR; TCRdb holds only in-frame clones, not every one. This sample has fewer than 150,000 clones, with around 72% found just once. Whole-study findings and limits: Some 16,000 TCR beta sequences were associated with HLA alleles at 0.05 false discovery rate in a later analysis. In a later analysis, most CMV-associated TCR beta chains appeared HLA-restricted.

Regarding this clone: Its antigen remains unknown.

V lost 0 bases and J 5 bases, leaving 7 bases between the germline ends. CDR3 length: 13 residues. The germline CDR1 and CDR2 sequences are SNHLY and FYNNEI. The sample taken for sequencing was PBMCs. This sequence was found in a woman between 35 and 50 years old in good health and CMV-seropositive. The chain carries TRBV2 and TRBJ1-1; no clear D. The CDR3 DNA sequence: TGTGCCAGCAGTGAAGCGCTTCGGACTGAAGCTTTCTTT. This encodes CASSEALRTEAFF.